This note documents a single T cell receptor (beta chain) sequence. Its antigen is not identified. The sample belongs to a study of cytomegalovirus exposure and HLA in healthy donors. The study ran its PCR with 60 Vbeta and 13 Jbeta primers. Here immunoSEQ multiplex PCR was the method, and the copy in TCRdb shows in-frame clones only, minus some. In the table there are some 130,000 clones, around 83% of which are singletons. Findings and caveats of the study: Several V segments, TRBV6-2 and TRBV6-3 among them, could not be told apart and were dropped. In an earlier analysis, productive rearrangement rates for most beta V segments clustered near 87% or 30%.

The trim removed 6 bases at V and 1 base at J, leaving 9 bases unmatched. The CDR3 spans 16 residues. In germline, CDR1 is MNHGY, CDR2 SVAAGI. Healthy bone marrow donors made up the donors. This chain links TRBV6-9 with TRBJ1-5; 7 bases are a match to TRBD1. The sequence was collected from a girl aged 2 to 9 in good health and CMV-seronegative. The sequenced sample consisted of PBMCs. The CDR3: CASSQNRGGSNQPQHF. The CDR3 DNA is TGTGCCAGCAGCCAAAACAGGGGCGGGAGCAATCAGCCCCAGCATTTT.